The 15 T cell receptor beta chains below come from one sample, sequenced in a study of blood T cell repertoires in COVID-19. Only in-frame clones appear in the TCRdb table, and some are missing; sequencing was by immunoSEQ multiplex PCR. Of nearly 200,000 clones listed, roughly four fifths are singletons. Sequencing used peripheral blood. These receptors were taken from a woman in her 70s with active or convalescent COVID-19.

CDR3 protein: CASSESTSGRSFQETQYF. The DNA for the CDR3 is TGTGCCAGCAGCGAATCGACTAGCGGGAGGAGTTTCCAAGAGACCCAGTACTTC. V gene TRBV9 combines with J gene TRBJ2-5; 13 bases fit TRBD2. This CDR3 contains 18 residues. CDR1 SGDLS and CDR2 YYNGEE come from the germline V gene. The trim removed 3 bases at V and 1 base at J, leaving 9 bases unmatched.

The CDR3 protein is CASSVGSNTEAFF. In nucleotides, the CDR3 is TGTGCCAGCAGCGTCGGGAGTAACACTGAAGCTTTCTTT. This sequence joins TRBV5-4 and TRBJ1-1; D is unclear. CDR1 is SGHNT, CDR2 YYREEE, per germline (reference sequence). The CDR3 runs 13 residues. Trimming removed 4 bases from V and 2 bases from J, with 9 bases in between.

This chain joins TRBV28 and TRBJ1-5, with 9 bases lining up with TRBD1. The J segment lost 0 bases and the V segment lost 6 bases, leaving 3 bases of the junction unmatched. CDR1 and CDR2 from the germline V gene are MDHEN and SYDVKM. The CDR3 is made up of 15 amino acids. The CDR3 nucleotides read TGTGCCAGCAGGGGACAGGGAAATAGCAATCAGCCCCAGCATTTT. Protein product: CASRGQGNSNQPQHF.

This clone was observed once. CDR3 in DNA: TGTGCCAGCAGCCGTCGCGGGACGCCCTACAATGAGCAGTTCTTC. The encoded protein is CASSRRGTPYNEQFF. The chain is built from TRBV2 and TRBJ2-1; D is perhaps TRBD2 (6 bases). Per the germline V gene, CDR1 is SNHLY and CDR2 is FYNNEI. The CDR3 contains 15 residues. Trimming shortened V by 6 bases and J by 2 bases, and 14 bases separated the two germline ends.

The chain is built from TRBV18 and TRBJ2-1; tentative D call: TRBD2 (6 bases). CDR1 and CDR2 from the germline V gene are KGHSH and LQKENI. Trimming cost V 2 bases and J 7 bases, with 15 bases left between them. The length of the CDR3 is 15 residues. The CDR3 nucleotides are TGTGCCAGCTCACCATTGGAGGGAGTGGGTAATGAGCAGTTCTTC. Amino acid sequence: CASSPLEGVGNEQFF. Full variable domain (rest looked up from reference TRBV18 and TRBJ2-1): NAGVMQNPRHLVRRRGQEARLRCSPMKGHSHVYWYRQLPEEGLKFMVYLQKENIIDESGMPKERFSAEFPKEGPSILRIQQVVRGDSAAYFCASSPLEGVGNEQFFGPGTRLTVL.

The J gene is TRBJ2-1, the V gene TRBV29-1, with 7 bases fitting TRBD2. CDR1 and CDR2 from the germline V gene are SQVTM and ANQGSEA. The trim removed 3 bases at V and 9 bases at J, leaving 8 bases unmatched. The CDR3 is made up of 13 amino acids. The CDR3 DNA follows: TGCAGCGTTGAGATGGCGGGAGAAGGTGAGCAGTTCTTC. As protein: CSVEMAGEGEQFF.

The V gene is TRBV6-6, the J gene TRBJ1-6; 7 bases are a match to TRBD1. Losses at the gene ends were 8 bases for V and 5 bases for J; bases not matched to a gene: 6. The germline V gene has CDR1 MNHNY and CDR2 SVGAGI (reference sequence). CDR3 length equals 14 residues. CDR3 region: CASGGTANNSPLHF. CDR3 nucleotides: TGTGCCAGCGGTGGGACAGCTAATAATTCACCCCTCCACTTT.

The chain recombines TRBV19 with TRBJ1-6; 11 bases agree with TRBD1. This CDR3 is built from 16 residues. V was clipped by 3 bases and J by 9 bases; unmatched bases: 7. Germline-derived CDR1 and CDR2 are LNHDA and SQIVND (reference sequence). CDR3 residues: CASSIGGQGAGSPLHF. CDR3 DNA: TGTGCCAGTAGTATTGGTGGACAGGGGGCTGGTTCACCCCTCCACTTT.

The table lists this clone with a count of one. The V gene is TRBV5-6, the J gene TRBJ1-5; unclear D gene. Germline V gene sequence: CDR1 SGHDT, CDR2 YYEEEE. The CDR3 extends over 13 amino acids. Between the trimmed V and J ends, which lost 0 bases and 11 bases, there was a span of 12 bases. CDR3 nucleotide sequence: TGTGCCAGCAGCTTGGCTGGCAGTCGTTCCCAGCATTTT. Protein: CASSLAGSRSQHF.

The V gene is TRBV5-5, the J gene TRBJ1-3; D uncertain. Germline CDR1 and CDR2: SGHKS and YYEKEE (reference sequence). V was cut by 0 bases and J by 4 bases, with 8 bases left in between. This CDR3 spans 14 amino acids. CDR3 residues: CASSLGASGNTIYF. The CDR3 nucleotides are TGTGCCAGCAGCTTGGGGGCGTCCGGAAACACCATATATTTT.

The chain couples TRBV3-1 (or the pseudogene TRBV3-2) to TRBJ2-1; the match to TRBD2 covers 7 bases. The CDR3 extends over 12 amino acids. V was pared by 4 bases and J by 6 bases, with 0 bases of the junction left unmatched. Germline V gene sequence: CDR1 LGHDT, CDR2 YNNKEL (reference sequence). CDR3 in amino acids: CASSRTSNEQFF. In DNA, the CDR3 is TGTGCCAGCAGCCGGACTAGCAATGAGCAGTTCTTC.

This clone was detected only once. The chain combines TRBV9 with TRBJ2-2; 11 bases are a match to TRBD2. Germline-derived CDR1 and CDR2 are SGDLS and YYNGEE. Unmatched junction bases numbered 13, after V lost 2 bases and J lost 7 bases. This CDR3 has 18 amino acids. CDR3 nucleotide sequence: TGTGCCAGCAGCGTTCCCAGCTTACTAGCGGGAGAGATCGGGGAGCTGTTTTTT. Its protein product is CASSVPSLLAGEIGELFF.

This sequence joins TRBV19 and TRBJ1-1; D perhaps matches TRBD1 (6 bases). The CDR3 covers 12 residues. Trimming left V 10 bases short and J 2 bases short, with 11 bases between. Germline assignment: CDR1 LNHDA and CDR2 SQIVND (reference sequence). The CDR3 sequence: CAIQGLNTEAFF. For the CDR3, the DNA is TGTGCCATTCAGGGGTTAAACACTGAAGCTTTCTTT. The variable domain in full, completed from reference TRBV19 and TRBJ1-1, reads DGGITQSPKYLFRKEGQNVTLSCEQNLNHDAMYWYRQDPGQGLRLIYYSQIVNDFQKGDIAEGYSVSREKKESFPLTVTSAQKNPTAFYLCAIQGLNTEAFFGQGTRLTVV.

As to this clone: The sample has other DNA sequences that encode this CDR3 too. V usage is TRBV5-1 and J usage is TRBJ2-3, with 11 bases that match TRBD2. CDR3 length: 15 amino acids. Losses at the gene ends were 3 bases for V and 3 bases for J; bases not matched to a gene: 3. Germline V CDR1 and CDR2: SGHRS, YFSETQ. The CDR3 region has the DNA TGCGCCAGCAGCTCTACTAGCGGGAGAACAGATACGCAGTATTTT. This translates into CASSSTSGRTDTQYF. Full variable domain (remainder filled in from reference TRBV5-1 and TRBJ2-3): KAGVTQTPRYLIKTRGQQVTLSCSPISGHRSVSWYQQTPGQGLQFLFEYFSETQRNKGNFPGRFSGRQFSNSRSEMNVSTLELGDSALYLCASSSTSGRTDTQYFGPGTRLTVL.

V usage is TRBV7-9 and J usage is TRBJ2-3, with D possibly being TRBD1 (5 bases). This CDR3 comprises 16 residues. Germline-derived CDR1 and CDR2 are SEHNR and FQNEAQ (reference sequence). V lost 0 bases, J lost 4 bases, and 14 bases lay in between. The CDR3 protein is CASSLASSRVPDTQYF. The CDR3 DNA follows: TGTGCCAGCAGCTTAGCGTCATCCAGGGTGCCAGATACGCAGTATTTT.